What follows is one T cell receptor (beta chain) and its context. This sample is drawn from a study of T cell repertoires in cytomegalovirus infection. TCRdb reprocessed the reads with MiXCR, giving one entry per CDR3 protein. The sample has 400,000 or so distinct CDR3 sequences, 15% to 20% seen once; the top ten hold 7.5% to 9%. The source material was PBMCs. The sequence was obtained from a human donor in good health (CMV status not recorded). Some clones in this sample may be carry-over from other donors' samples.

The CDR3 reads CASSLSLNNSPLHF. In DNA form, the CDR3 reads TGTGCCAGCAGCTTATCCCTGAATAATTCACCCCTCCACTTT. The chain uses TRBV7-4 and TRBJ1-6; D is undetermined. The CDR3 length is 14 residues. Trimming pared 2 bases from V and 5 bases from J, leaving 7 bases between. The germline V gene encodes CDR1 SGHVT and CDR2 SQSDAQ.